This T cell receptor beta chain was identified in a study of cytomegalovirus exposure and HLA in healthy donors. Study at large: Among the 398 genotyped donors, approximately 81% were placed in the Caucasian-associated ancestry cluster. Study-level findings and limits: Under in vitro conditions, a few CMV-associated chains were confirmed as specific for CMV antigens.

Germline CDR1 is SGHTA and CDR2 is FQGTGA. Trimming took 4 bases from V and 2 from J, leaving 12 bases between them. This CDR3 is 15 amino acids long. Comment on this clone: Antigen specificity is unknown.

Researchers ran the PCR with 60 Vbeta and 13 Jbeta primers. In the original processing: An analysis performed later counted 81 million or so unique TCR beta chains (roughly 9.9 million of them shared). Repertoires were generated with immunoSEQ multiplex PCR, while TCRdb's copy carries only in-frame clones and drops some. V and J calls and clone size are given by that table; D and trimming were obtained from the DNA. Of tens of thousands of clones listed, approximately 80% are singletons. Sample: PBMCs. The gene calls are TRBV7-3 and TRBJ2-1; D is unclear. The clonotype comes from a man between 25 and 39 years old in good health and CMV-seropositive. As DNA, the CDR3 is TGTGCCAGCAGCTCCATAGCCAGCCCCTACAATGAGCAGTTCTTC. The encoded protein is CASSSIASPYNEQFF.